This TCR beta chain comes out of a study of T cell responses to AZD1222 COVID-19 vaccine. CDR3 length: 12 residues. V lost 5 bases, J lost 4 bases, and 8 bases lay in between. CDR1 and CDR2 from the germline V gene are MNHEY and SVGAGI. In the case of this clone: What it recognizes is unknown.

TCRdb's table, derived via immunoSEQ multiplex PCR, lists solely in-frame clones and lacks some. The table lists more than 65,000 clones, roughly 83% of them singletons. Second doses were pooled across both intervals (about 4 or about 12 weeks). Study-wide results and caveats: Spike-specific TCRs gained breadth and depth after people received two AZD1222 doses. Dominant CD4 TCR responses targeted spike regions 160-218 and 743-854.

The chain links TRBV6-5 to TRBJ1-1; D not certain. This receptor was identified in an adult who received the AZD1222 COVID-19 vaccine. This material consisted of peripheral blood, taken 28 days after the second AZD1222 dose. CDR3 amino acids: CASSTRVTEAFF. The CDR3 nucleotides read TGTGCCAGCAGTACTAGGGTCACTGAAGCTTTCTTT.